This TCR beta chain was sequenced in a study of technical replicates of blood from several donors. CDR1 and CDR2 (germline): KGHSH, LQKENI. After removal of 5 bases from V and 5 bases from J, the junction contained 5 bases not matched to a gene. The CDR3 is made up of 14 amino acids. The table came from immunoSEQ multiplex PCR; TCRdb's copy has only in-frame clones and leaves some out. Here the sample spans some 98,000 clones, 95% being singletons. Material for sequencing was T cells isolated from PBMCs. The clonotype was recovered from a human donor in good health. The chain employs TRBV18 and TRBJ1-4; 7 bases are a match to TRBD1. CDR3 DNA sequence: TGTGCCAGCTCAGTGGGACAGCGAAATGAAAAACTGTTTTTT. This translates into CASSVGQRNEKLFF.